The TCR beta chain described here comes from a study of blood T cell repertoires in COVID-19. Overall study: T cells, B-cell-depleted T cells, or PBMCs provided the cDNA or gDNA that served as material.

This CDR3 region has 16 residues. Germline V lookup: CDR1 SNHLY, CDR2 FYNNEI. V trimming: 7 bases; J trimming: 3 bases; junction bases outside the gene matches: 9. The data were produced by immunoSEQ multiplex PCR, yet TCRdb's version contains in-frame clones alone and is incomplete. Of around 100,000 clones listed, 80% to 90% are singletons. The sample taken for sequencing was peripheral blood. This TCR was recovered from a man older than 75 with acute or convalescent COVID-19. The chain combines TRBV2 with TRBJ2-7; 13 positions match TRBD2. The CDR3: CASIPTGTSGIYEQYF. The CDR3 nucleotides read TGTGCCAGCATCCCAACCGGGACTAGCGGGATCTACGAGCAGTACTTC. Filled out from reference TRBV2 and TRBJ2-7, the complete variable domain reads EPEVTQTPSHQVTQMGQEVILRCVPISNHLYFYWYRQILGQKVEFLVSFYNNEISEKSEIFDDQFSVERPDGSNFTLKIRSTKLEDSAMYFCASIPTGTSGIYEQYFGPGTRLTVT.